This TCR beta chain was profiled in a study of CD8+CD57+ T cells in acquired aplastic anemia. Turning to the study itself: Yields of DNA that came from sorted CD4+ and CD8+ cells averaged about 3.3 ug. About 10 million reads, on average, were obtained for CD4+ cells from healthy donors.

CDR3 length: 16 amino acids. From germline, CDR1 is LNHDA and CDR2 SQIVND (reference sequence). Genomic DNA, serving as template, underwent TCR beta VDJ and CDR3 profiling. Each CDR3 protein is one row after TCRdb ran MiXCR on the reads. This sample has fewer than 250,000 distinct CDR3 sequences, with roughly half found just once. With respect to this clonotype: Antigen specificity is unknown. At one boundary the junction diverges from the germline segment, which might be a read error.

Study findings and constraints: Common to patients and controls were roughly 30 CD8+ CDR3 sequences. Controls did not differ significantly from patients in CD8+ Simpson's diversity.

This TCR was recovered from a human donor in good health, serving as a control. The rearrangement links TRBV19 to TRBJ1-6; D gene uncertain. The sequenced material came from sorted CD4+, CD8+, or CD8+CD57+ T cells (not recorded which) from PBMCs. CDR3 loop: CASSRSEFNYNSPLHF. CDR3 nucleotides: TGTGCCAGTAGTAGGTCCGAGTTTAACTATAACTCACCCCTCCACTTT.